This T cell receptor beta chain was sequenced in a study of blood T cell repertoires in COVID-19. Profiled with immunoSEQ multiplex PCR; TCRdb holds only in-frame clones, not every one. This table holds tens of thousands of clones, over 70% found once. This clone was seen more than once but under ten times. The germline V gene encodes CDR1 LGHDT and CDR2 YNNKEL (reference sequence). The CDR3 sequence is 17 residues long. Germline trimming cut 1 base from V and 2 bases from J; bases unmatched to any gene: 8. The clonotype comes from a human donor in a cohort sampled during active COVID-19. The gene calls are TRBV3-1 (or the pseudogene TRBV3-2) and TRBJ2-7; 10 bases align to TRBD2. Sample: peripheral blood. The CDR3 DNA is TGTGCCAGCAGCCAAGCGACTAGCGGGCGATATCCCTACGAGCAGTACTTC. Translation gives CASSQATSGRYPYEQYF.